The rows below give T cell receptor beta chains drawn from one sample of a study of STAT3 mutations in large granular lymphocyte leukemia. The method was immunoSEQ multiplex PCR; TCRdb's version includes in-frame clones alone and lacks a portion of them. The sample holds about 4,200 clones, roughly two thirds seen once. Sample: peripheral blood mononuclear cells. Receptors originate from a man aged 55 to 70 with T-cell large granular lymphocyte leukemia. Some clones in this sample may be carry-over from other donors' samples. CDR3s leave out the opening cysteine and the closing phenylalanine or tryptophan. Each record gives: J gene, V gene, CDR3 protein.

TRBJ1-1,TRBV27,ASSHGENTEAF
TRBJ2-1,TRBV18,ASSPPQRGGNEQF
TRBJ2-7,TRBV7-9,ASSLTSGEQY
TRBJ1-5,TRBV30,AWSVTGGQPQH
TRBJ1-1,TRBV5-1,ASGVGNTEAF
TRBJ2-7,TRBV5-6,ASSRKGATYEQY
TRBJ1-2,TRBV6-5,ASSSRVGYGYT
TRBJ1-4,TRBV30,AWSAGGQEKLF
TRBJ1-1,TRBV5-6,ASRRTENTEAF
TRBJ1-1,TRBV30,AWSPLYTEAF
TRBJ1-5,TRBV27,ASSLDQPQH
TRBJ2-5,TRBV27,ASSSPGLGEPQY
TRBJ1-3,TRBV5-4,ASSPASGYTGNTIY
TRBJ1-2,TRBV13,ASSPGQANYGYT
TRBJ2-1,TRBV5-1,ASSLETGVNEQF
TRBJ1-2,TRBV30,ADGAGEGYT
TRBJ2-7,TRBV2,ASSDPPLSYEQY
TRBJ2-3,TRBV11-3,ASSPGDRARDTQY
TRBJ1-2,TRBV7-9,ASSPAGQGSGYT
TRBJ1-2,TRBV30,AWSQLGTRGYT
TRBJ2-5,TRBV4-3,ASSQERSVETQY
TRBJ1-5,TRBV23-1,ASSQSPTGGEPQH
TRBJ1-2,TRBV5-1,ASSLRLQYGYT
TRBJ2-1,TRBV18,ASSHRRGTGNEQF
TRBJ2-5,TRBV30,AWSGFLAETQY
TRBJ1-2,TRBV30,AWSVFGRNALT
TRBJ1-5,TRBV7-9,ASSPGPGQPQH
TRBJ1-1,TRBV4-3,ASSQDPGNSNTEAF
TRBJ1-4,TRBV30,AWSRVEKLF
TRBJ2-5,TRBV25-1,ASSEMKTQY
TRBJ1-2,TRBV6-1,ASSDLGGGGYT
TRBJ2-2,TRBV18,ASSPTGPPNTGELF
TRBJ2-5,TRBV14,ASSQVLETQY
TRBJ2-1,TRBV5-4,ASHPGSGPDNEQF
TRBJ2-5,TRBV11-2,ASSSVTGIQETQY
TRBJ2-5,TRBV2,ASSEMLARETQY
TRBJ2-2,TRBV28,ASSWTGNTGELF
TRBJ2-5,TRBV30,AWSVLLGRQETQY
TRBJ1-4,TRBV7-8,ASSKPGGSVEKLF
TRBJ1-5,TRBV30,ASKRAQH
TRBJ2-3,TRBV5-4,ASSLAGPADTQY
TRBJ2-5,TRBV19,ASSPRGGRQETQY
TRBJ1-2,TRBV5-1,ASSLEGIGGYT
TRBJ2-4,TRBV29-1,SVIITSYIQY
TRBJ2-7,TRBV7-2,ASSSTSAGGEQY
TRBJ2-1,TRBV4-1,ASSQTTGYEQF
TRBJ2-1,TRBV7-9,ASSQGGGPYNEQF
TRBJ1-1,TRBV7-9,ASSNTGWIMNTEAF
TRBJ1-4,TRBV5-1,ASSLNGQGFSEKLF